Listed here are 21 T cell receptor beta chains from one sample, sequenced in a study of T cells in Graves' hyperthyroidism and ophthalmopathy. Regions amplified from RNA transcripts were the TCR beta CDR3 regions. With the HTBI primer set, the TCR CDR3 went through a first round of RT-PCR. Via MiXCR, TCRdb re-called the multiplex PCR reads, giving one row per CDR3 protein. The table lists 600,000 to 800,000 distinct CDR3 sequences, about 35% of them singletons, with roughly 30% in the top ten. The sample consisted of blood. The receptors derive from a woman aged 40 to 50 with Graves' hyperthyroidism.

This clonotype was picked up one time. The CDR3 loop is CASVVDSGGYTF. CDR3 sequence (DNA): TGTGCCAGCGTTGTAGACTCGGGTGGCTACACCTTC. This chain uses TRBV25-1 with TRBJ1-2; D unresolved. The V gene lost 8 bases and the J gene lost 7 bases, with 14 bases spanning the gap. The CDR3 length is 12 residues. From germline, CDR1 is MGHDK and CDR2 SYGVNS.

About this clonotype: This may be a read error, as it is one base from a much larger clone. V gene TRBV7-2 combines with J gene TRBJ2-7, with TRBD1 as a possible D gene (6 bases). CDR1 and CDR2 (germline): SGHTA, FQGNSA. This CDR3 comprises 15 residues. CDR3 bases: TGTGCCAGCAGCTTAGACAACACAGGGTCCTACGAGCAGCACTTC. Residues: CASSLDNTGSYEQHF.

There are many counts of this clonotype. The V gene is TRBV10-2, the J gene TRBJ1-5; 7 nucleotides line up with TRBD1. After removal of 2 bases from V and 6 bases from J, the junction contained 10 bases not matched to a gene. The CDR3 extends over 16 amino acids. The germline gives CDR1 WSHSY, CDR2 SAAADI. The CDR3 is CASSERQGGVAQPQHF. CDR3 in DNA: TGCGCCAGCAGTGAGCGACAGGGAGGGGTGGCTCAGCCCCAGCATTTT.

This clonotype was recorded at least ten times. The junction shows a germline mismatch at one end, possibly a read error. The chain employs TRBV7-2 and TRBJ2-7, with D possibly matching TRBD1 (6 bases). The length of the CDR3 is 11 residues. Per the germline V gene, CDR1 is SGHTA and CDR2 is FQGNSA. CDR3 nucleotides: TGTGCCAGCAGCCACGGGACAAAATTGTATTTC. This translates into CASSHGTKLYF.

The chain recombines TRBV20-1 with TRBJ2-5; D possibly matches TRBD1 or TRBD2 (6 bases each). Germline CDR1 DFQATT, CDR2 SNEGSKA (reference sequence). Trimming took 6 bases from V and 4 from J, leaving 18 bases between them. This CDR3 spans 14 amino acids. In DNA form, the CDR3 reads TGCAGTGCCAAGGGGGGCGACTTCTTAGAGACCCAGTACTTC. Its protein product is CSAKGGDFLETQYF.

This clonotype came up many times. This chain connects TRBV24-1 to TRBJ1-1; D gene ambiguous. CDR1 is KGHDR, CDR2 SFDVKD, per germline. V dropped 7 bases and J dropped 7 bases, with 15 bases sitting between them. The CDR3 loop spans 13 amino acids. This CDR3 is CATSDPLADEAFF. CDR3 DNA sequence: TGTGCCACCAGCGACCCCTTGGCAGATGAAGCTTTCTTT.

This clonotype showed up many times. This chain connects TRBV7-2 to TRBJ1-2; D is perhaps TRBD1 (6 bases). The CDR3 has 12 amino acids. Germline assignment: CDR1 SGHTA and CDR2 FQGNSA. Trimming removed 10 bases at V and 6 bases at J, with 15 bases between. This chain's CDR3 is CANQGKLDGYTF. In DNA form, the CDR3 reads TGTGCCAACCAGGGGAAGCTAGATGGCTACACCTTC.

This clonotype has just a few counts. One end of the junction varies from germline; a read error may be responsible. CDR3 nucleotide sequence: TGTGCCAGCAGTCCAACGCTGGATCCTATACTCTTATTC. It is translated as CASSPTLDPILLF. The J gene is TRBJ1-2, the V gene TRBV12-3 or TRBV12-4, with unresolved D. The CDR3 is made up of 13 amino acids.

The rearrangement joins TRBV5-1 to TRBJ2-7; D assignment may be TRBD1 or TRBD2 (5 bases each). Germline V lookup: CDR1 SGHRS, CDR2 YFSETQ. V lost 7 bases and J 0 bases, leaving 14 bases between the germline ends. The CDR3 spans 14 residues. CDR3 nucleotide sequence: TGCGCCAGCGCCGGGACGGCCAACTCCTACGAGCAGTACTTC. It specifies CASAGTANSYEQYF.

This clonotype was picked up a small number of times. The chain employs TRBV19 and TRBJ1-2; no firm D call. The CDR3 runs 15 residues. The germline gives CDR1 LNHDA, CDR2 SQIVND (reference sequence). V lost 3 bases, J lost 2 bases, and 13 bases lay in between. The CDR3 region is CASSISSGSNYGYTF. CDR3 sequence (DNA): TGTGCCAGTAGTATCAGTTCGGGATCGAACTATGGCTACACCTTC.

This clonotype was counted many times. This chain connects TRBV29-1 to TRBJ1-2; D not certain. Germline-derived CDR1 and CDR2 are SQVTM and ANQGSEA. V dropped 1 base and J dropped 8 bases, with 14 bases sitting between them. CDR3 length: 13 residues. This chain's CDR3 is CSVEGTGSEGYTF. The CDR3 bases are TGCAGCGTTGAAGGGACTGGGAGTGAGGGCTACACCTTC.

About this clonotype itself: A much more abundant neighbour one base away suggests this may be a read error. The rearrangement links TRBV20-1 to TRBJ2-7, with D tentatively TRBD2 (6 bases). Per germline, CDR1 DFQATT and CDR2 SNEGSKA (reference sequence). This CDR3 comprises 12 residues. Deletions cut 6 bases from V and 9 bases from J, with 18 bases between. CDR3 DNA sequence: TGCAGTGCGACTTGGAGGGTCGGCGGGCAGTACTTC. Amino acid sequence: CSATWRVGGQYF.

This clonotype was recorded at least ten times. The CDR3 loop is CAIRQGQNTEAFF. As DNA, the CDR3 is TGTGCCATCAGACAGGGGCAGAACACTGAAGCTTTCTTT. The rearrangement joins TRBV10-3 to TRBJ1-1; 7 nucleotides align to TRBD1. Germline lookup yields CDR1 ENHRY and CDR2 SYGVKD. This CDR3 has 13 amino acids. J lost 1 base, V lost 6 bases, and 2 bases had no gene match.

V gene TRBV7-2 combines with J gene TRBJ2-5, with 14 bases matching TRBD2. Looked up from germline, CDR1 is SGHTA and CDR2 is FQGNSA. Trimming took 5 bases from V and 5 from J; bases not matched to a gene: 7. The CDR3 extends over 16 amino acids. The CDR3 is CASSMTSGRAKETQYF. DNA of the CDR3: TGTGCCAGCAGCATGACTAGCGGGAGGGCCAAGGAGACCCAGTACTTC.

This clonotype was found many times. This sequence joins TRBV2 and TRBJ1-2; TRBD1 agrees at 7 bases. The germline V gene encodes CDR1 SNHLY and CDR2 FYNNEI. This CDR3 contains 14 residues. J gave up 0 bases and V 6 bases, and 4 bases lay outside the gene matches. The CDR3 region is CASRGTETNYGYTF. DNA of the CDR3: TGTGCCAGCAGAGGGACAGAGACTAACTATGGCTACACCTTC.

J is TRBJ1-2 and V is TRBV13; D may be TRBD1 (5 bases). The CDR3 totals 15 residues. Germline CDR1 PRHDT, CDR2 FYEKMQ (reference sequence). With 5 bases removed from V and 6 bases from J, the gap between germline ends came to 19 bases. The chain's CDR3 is CASSPSPGLEDGYTF. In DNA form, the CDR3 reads TGTGCCAGCAGCCCCAGTCCAGGGCTGGAGGATGGCTACACCTTC.

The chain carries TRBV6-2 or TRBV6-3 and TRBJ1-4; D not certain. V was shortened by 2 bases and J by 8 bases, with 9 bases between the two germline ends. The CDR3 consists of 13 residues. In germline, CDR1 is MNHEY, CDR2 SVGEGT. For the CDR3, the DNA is TGTGCCAGCAGTTACGGCTTCCGCGAAAAACTGTTTTTT. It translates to CASSYGFREKLFF.

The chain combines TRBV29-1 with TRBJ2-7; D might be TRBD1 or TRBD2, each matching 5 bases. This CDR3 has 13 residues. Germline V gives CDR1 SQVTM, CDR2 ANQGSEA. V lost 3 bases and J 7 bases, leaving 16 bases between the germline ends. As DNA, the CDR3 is TGCAGCGTTGACGACGGGGCAGATGGAGAGCAGTACTTC. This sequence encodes CSVDDGADGEQYF.

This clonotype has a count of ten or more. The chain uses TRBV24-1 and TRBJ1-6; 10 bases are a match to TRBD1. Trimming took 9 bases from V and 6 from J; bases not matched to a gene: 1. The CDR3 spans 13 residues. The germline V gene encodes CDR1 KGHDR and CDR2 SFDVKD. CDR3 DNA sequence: TGTGCCACCGACAGGGGGCCTAATTCACCCCTCCACTTT. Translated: CATDRGPNSPLHF.

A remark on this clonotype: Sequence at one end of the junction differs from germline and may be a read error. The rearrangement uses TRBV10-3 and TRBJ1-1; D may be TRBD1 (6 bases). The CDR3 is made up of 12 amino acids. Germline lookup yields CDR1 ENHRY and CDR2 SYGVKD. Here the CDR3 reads CASSEQGIEAFF. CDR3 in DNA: TGTGCCAGCAGTGAACAGGGAATTGAAGCTTTCTTT.

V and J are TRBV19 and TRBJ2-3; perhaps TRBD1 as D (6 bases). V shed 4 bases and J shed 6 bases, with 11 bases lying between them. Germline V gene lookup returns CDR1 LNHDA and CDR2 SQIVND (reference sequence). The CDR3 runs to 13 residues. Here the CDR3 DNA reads TGTGCCAGTAGTACCTATCAGGGGGATACGCAGTATTTT. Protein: CASSTYQGDTQYF.